This entry lists 9 T cell receptor beta chains sequenced from one sample in a study of cytomegalovirus exposure and HLA in healthy donors. PCR amplification relied on 60 Vbeta primers (plus 13 Jbeta primers). TCRdb's table, derived via immunoSEQ multiplex PCR, lists solely in-frame clones and lacks some. Of about 130,000 clones listed, over 70% are singletons. Sample: PBMCs. These receptors were obtained from a man aged 18 to 29 in good health and CMV-seropositive.

The rearrangement joins TRBV5-1 to TRBJ1-6; tentative D call: TRBD1 (5 bases). Germline loops: CDR1 SGHRS, CDR2 YFSETQ. This CDR3 comprises 14 residues. The V end lost 0 bases, the J end lost 6 bases, and 7 bases lay between the germline ends. The CDR3 nucleotides are TGCGCCAGCAGCTTGGGACAGCCTAATTCACCCCTCCACTTT. Its translation: CASSLGQPNSPLHF.

This chain joins TRBV2 and TRBJ2-5, with 8 bases aligning to TRBD1. CDR1 SNHLY and CDR2 FYNNEI come from the germline V gene. This CDR3 spans 12 amino acids. After removal of 5 bases from V and 8 bases from J, the junction contained 4 bases not matched to a gene. In nucleotides, the CDR3 is TGTGCCAGCAGTTTCGGACAGGGAACCCAGTACTTC. Amino acids: CASSFGQGTQYF.

The chain carries TRBV7-9 and TRBJ1-1; possible D gene TRBD1, 5 bases. The length of the CDR3 is 13 residues. V lost 9 bases, J lost 2 bases, and 13 bases lay in between. From germline, CDR1 is SEHNR and CDR2 FQNEAQ (reference sequence). The CDR3 DNA is TGTGCCAGTGTCTTGGGGGGAAACACTGAAGCTTTCTTT. Translated, it gives CASVLGGNTEAFF.

The chain is built from TRBV5-4 and TRBJ1-5, with no clear D. CDR1 and CDR2 from the germline V gene are SGHNT and YYREEE (reference sequence). The CDR3 covers 15 residues. Deletions cut 4 bases from V and 2 bases from J, with 13 bases between. CDR3 loop: CASSEGPGGNQPQHF. The CDR3 nucleotides read TGTGCCAGCAGCGAGGGTCCCGGAGGCAATCAGCCCCAGCATTTT.

The chain couples TRBV4-1 to TRBJ2-2, with D unclear. Per the germline V gene, CDR1 is MGHRA and CDR2 is YSYEKL. The V end lost 5 bases, the J end lost 0 bases, and 13 bases lay between the germline ends. The CDR3 covers 16 residues. The CDR3 nucleotides are TGCGCCAGCAGCAACAACCCTGATCCGAACACCGGGGAGCTGTTTTTT. It encodes CASSNNPDPNTGELFF.

J is TRBJ1-5 and V is TRBV7-8; tentative D call: TRBD1 (5 bases). This CDR3 is 17 amino acids long. Germline CDR1 reads SGHVS; CDR2 reads FQNEAQ. V lost 3 bases to trimming and J lost 5 bases, with 20 bases between them. CDR3 region: CASSFRRGVSVDQPQHF. CDR3 coding DNA: TGTGCCAGCAGCTTTCGGCGGGGGGTTTCGGTAGATCAGCCCCAGCATTTT.

The V and J genes are TRBV7-2 and TRBJ2-5; D is unresolved. The germline V and J ends were trimmed by 6 bases and 7 bases, with 9 bases remaining between them. From germline, CDR1 is SGHTA and CDR2 FQGNSA. The CDR3 covers 11 residues. DNA of the CDR3: TGTGCCAGCAGTTTCGGGTGGACCCAGTACTTC. This encodes CASSFGWTQYF.

The chain links TRBV20-1 to TRBJ1-1; weak D call: TRBD1 (5 bases). The germline gives CDR1 DFQATT, CDR2 SNEGSKA (reference sequence). The germline V and J ends were trimmed by 3 bases and 8 bases, with 10 bases remaining between them. CDR3 length equals 11 residues. CDR3 loop: CSASQGGEAFF. The CDR3 region has the DNA TGCAGTGCTAGTCAGGGAGGGGAAGCTTTCTTT.

V usage is TRBV30 and J usage is TRBJ2-3, with 8 bases fitting TRBD1. Germline V gene lookup returns CDR1 GTSNPN and CDR2 SVGIG (reference sequence). Trimming at V came to 8 bases and at J to 4 bases, leaving 11 bases not matched to a gene. This CDR3 is built from 14 residues. CDR3 DNA: TGTGCCCTAAAGGACAGGGTGAGGGCAGATACGCAGTATTTT. Translation gives CALKDRVRADTQYF.